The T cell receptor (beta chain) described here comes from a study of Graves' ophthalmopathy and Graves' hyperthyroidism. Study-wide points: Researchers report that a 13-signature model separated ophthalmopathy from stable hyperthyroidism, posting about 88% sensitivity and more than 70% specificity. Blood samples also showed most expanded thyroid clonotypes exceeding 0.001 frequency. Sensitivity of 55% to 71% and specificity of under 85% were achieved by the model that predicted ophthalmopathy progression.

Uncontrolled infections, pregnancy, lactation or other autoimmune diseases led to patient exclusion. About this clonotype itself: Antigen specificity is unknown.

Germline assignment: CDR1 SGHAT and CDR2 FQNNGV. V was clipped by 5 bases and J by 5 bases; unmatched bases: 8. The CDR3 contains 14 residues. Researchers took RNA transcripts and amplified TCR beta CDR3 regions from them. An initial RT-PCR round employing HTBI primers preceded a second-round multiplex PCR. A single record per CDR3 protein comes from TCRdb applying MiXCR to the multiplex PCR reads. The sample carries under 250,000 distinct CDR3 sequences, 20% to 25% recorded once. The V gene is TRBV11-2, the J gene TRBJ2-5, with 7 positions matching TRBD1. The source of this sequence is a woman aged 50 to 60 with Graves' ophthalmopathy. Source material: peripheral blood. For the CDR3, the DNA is TGTGCCAGCAGCCCCACGGGACAGTGGGAGACCCAGTACTTC. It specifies CASSPTGQWETQYF.